Sequencing of this T cell receptor beta chain was carried out in a study of T cell responses to AZD1222 COVID-19 vaccine. Comments on this clone: Antigen specificity is unknown.

Produced via immunoSEQ multiplex PCR; TCRdb's table is partial and in-frame only. Here the sample spans some 24,000 clones, approximately 86% being singletons. Germline V gene data show CDR1 as MDHEN and CDR2 as SYDVKM. This CDR3 has 15 residues. Germline trimming cut 3 bases from V and 6 bases from J; bases unmatched to any gene: 6. The study's findings and limits: Repertoire collection took place solely once the T cell response had peaked.

The gene calls are TRBV28 and TRBJ1-1, with TRBD1 matching 11 bases. This TCR was recovered from an adult who received the AZD1222 COVID-19 vaccine. The specimen was peripheral blood, collected 28 days after the second AZD1222 dose. CDR3 sequence: CASSFRTGGSAEAFF. The CDR3, as DNA: TGTGCCAGCAGTTTTAGGACAGGGGGCTCCGCTGAAGCTTTCTTT. Variable domain in full (rest from reference TRBV28 and TRBJ1-1): DVKVTQSSRYLVKRTGEKVFLECVQDMDHENMFWYRQDPGLGLRLIYFSYDVKMKEKGDIPEGYSVSREKKERFSLILESASTNQTSMYLCASSFRTGGSAEAFFGQGTRLTVV.